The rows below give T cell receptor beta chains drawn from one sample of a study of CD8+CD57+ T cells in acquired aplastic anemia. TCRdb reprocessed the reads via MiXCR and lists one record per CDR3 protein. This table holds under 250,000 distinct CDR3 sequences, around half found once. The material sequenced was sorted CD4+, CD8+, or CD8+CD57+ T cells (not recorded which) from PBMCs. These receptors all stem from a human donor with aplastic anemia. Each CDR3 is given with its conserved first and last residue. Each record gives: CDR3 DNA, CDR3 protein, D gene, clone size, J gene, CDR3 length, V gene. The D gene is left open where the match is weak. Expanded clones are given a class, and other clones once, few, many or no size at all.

DNA: TGTGCCAGTAGTTTCGGACAGGGGGCGCGTGGCTACACCTTC
CDR3: CASSFGQGARGYTF
D: TRBD1
size: -
J: TRBJ1-2
length: 14
V: TRBV19

DNA: TGTGCCAGCAGTTACGGGGGCGCCGGGGAGCTGTTTTTT
CDR3: CASSYGGAGELFF
D: -
size: many
J: TRBJ2-2
length: 13
V: TRBV6-2/TRBV6-3

DNA: TGTGCCAGCAGGACGCCGGGACTAGCGGTCTACGAGCAGTACTTC
CDR3: CASRTPGLAVYEQYF
D: TRBD2
size: many
J: TRBJ2-7
length: 15
V: TRBV6-1

DNA: TGTGCCAGCAGCCCCGGCCGGGGGAATCAGCCCCAGCATTTT
CDR3: CASSPGRGNQPQHF
D: -
size: -
J: TRBJ1-5
length: 14
V: TRBV7-6

DNA: TGTGCCAGCAGGCGGGGAAGCGTGGGAGGCTACACCTTC
CDR3: CASRRGSVGGYTF
D: -
size: -
J: TRBJ1-2
length: 13
V: TRBV28

DNA: TGCGCCAGCAGCCAAGACGGGGCAAGCAATCAGCCCCAGCATTTT
CDR3: CASSQDGASNQPQHF
D: -
size: many
J: TRBJ1-5
length: 15
V: TRBV4-3

DNA: TGTGCCAGGAGAAGGAGGGGGCTAGGTTCACCCCTCCACTTT
CDR3: CARRRRGLGSPLHF
D: TRBD1
size: -
J: TRBJ1-6
length: 14
V: TRBV25-1

DNA: TGCAGTGCTAGAGATTCTCCGGGACTAGGAACCGGGGAGCTGTTTTTT
CDR3: CSARDSPGLGTGELFF
D: TRBD2
size: -
J: TRBJ2-2
length: 16
V: TRBV20-1

DNA: TGTGCCATTTCACTAGGAGAAACTGAAGCTTTCTTT
CDR3: CAISLGETEAFF
D: -
size: few
J: TRBJ1-1
length: 12
V: TRBV10-3

DNA: TGTGCCAGTAGTATAGATATATTGACAGGGGCGTTGGGAGGAAATCAGCCCCAGCATTTT
CDR3: CASSIDILTGALGGNQPQHF
D: TRBD1
size: -
J: TRBJ1-5
length: 20
V: TRBV19

DNA: TGTGCCAGCAGCTTACTTTCGGGGGGAGACTACGAGCAGTACTTC
CDR3: CASSLLSGGDYEQYF
D: TRBD2
size: many
J: TRBJ2-7
length: 15
V: TRBV7-3

DNA: TGTGCCAGCAGTGAGTTGGGGGGGGCCAAGACAGATACGCAGTATTTT
CDR3: CASSELGGAKTDTQYF
D: -
size: -
J: TRBJ2-3
length: 16
V: TRBV7-9

DNA: TGTGCCATCAGTGTGGGCTGGGAGACCCAGTACTTC
CDR3: CAISVGWETQYF
D: -
size: -
J: TRBJ2-5
length: 12
V: TRBV10-3

DNA: TGTGCCACCAGTGGGGGGCTCCAAGAGACCCAGTACTTC
CDR3: CATSGGLQETQYF
D: -
size: few
J: TRBJ2-5
length: 13
V: TRBV24-1

DNA: TGTGCCAGCAGTTTATCGTTGCACAGGAACTATAGCAATCAGCCCCAGCATTTT
CDR3: CASSLSLHRNYSNQPQHF
D: -
size: many
J: TRBJ1-5
length: 18
V: TRBV12-3/TRBV12-4

DNA: TGTGCCAGCAGTGACCGACCTATTGGGTACAATGAGCAGTTCTTC
CDR3: CASSDRPIGYNEQFF
D: -
size: many
J: TRBJ2-1
length: 15
V: TRBV6-1

DNA: TGCGCCAGCAGTGGAACAGGGCCACCTAACTATGGCTACACCTTC
CDR3: CASSGTGPPNYGYTF
D: -
size: -
J: TRBJ1-2
length: 15
V: TRBV10-2

DNA: TGTGCCAGCAGTTACAGGGACACCGGGGAGCTGTTTTTT
CDR3: CASSYRDTGELFF
D: -
size: many
J: TRBJ2-2
length: 13
V: TRBV6-2/TRBV6-3

DNA: TGCAGTGCTAGATCAACGACAGGAGCTAGCAATCAGCCCCAGCATTTT
CDR3: CSARSTTGASNQPQHF
D: -
size: many
J: TRBJ1-5
length: 16
V: TRBV20-1

DNA: TGCGCCAGCAGCCAAGAAAAAGCAACTAATGAAAAACTGTTTTTT
CDR3: CASSQEKATNEKLFF
D: -
size: many
J: TRBJ1-4
length: 15
V: TRBV4-1

DNA: TGCAGCGTCGAAAAGCTGACAGGGGGTGAGCAGTACTTC
CDR3: CSVEKLTGGEQYF
D: TRBD1
size: many
J: TRBJ2-7
length: 13
V: TRBV29-1

DNA: TGCAGTGTTATGTCCCCCGACAGGGGGCTGTACGAGCAGTACTTC
CDR3: CSVMSPDRGLYEQYF
D: TRBD1
size: many
J: TRBJ2-7
length: 15
V: TRBV20-1

DNA: TGTGCCAGCAGCTTGCTAAACACAGATACGCAGTATTTT
CDR3: CASSLLNTDTQYF
D: -
size: -
J: TRBJ2-3
length: 13
V: TRBV7-9

DNA: TGTGCCAAGGGACAGCTTTTTCCTTCCATAGCCAAAAACATTCAGTACTTC
CDR3: CAKGQLFPSIAKNIQYF
D: TRBD1
size: many
J: TRBJ2-4
length: 17
V: TRBV10-3

DNA: TGTGCCTGGAGTCCCGGGACAGGGACCAGCGAGCAGTACTTC
CDR3: CAWSPGTGTSEQYF
D: TRBD1
size: few
J: TRBJ2-7
length: 14
V: TRBV30

DNA: TGTGCCAGCAGTCCCAGACAGGACAGCCTATCCTACGAGCAGTACTTC
CDR3: CASSPRQDSLSYEQYF
D: -
size: -
J: TRBJ2-7
length: 16
V: TRBV7-2

DNA: TGTGCCAGCAGCTGGACGGGACTCGCGGGAGATCATGAGCAGTTCTTC
CDR3: CASSWTGLAGDHEQFF
D: TRBD2
size: many
J: TRBJ2-1
length: 16
V: TRBV7-9

DNA: TGTGCCAGCAGCGCCTACAGGGCTAGTGGATCCTATAATTCACCCCTCCACTTT
CDR3: CASSAYRASGSYNSPLHF
D: -
size: -
J: TRBJ1-6
length: 18
V: TRBV4-1

DNA: TGTGCCAGCAGCCGGCTGGGGGCTGAAGCTTTCTTT
CDR3: CASSRLGAEAFF
D: -
size: many
J: TRBJ1-1
length: 12
V: TRBV7-9

DNA: TGTGCCAGCAGCCCCCGGGACCCCTCCGACTATAATTCACCCCTCCACTTT
CDR3: CASSPRDPSDYNSPLHF
D: -
size: -
J: TRBJ1-6
length: 17
V: TRBV7-2

DNA: TGTGCCAGCAGTTCAGCAGGGGGCGGGACTAATGAAAAACTGTTATTT
CDR3: CASSSAGGGTNEKLLF
D: TRBD1
size: -
J: TRBJ1-4
length: 16
V: TRBV2

DNA: TGTGCCAGCAGCTTTGATGTGGGACCGCTCAATGAGCAGTTCTTC
CDR3: CASSFDVGPLNEQFF
D: -
size: many
J: TRBJ2-1
length: 15
V: TRBV11-3

DNA: TGTGCCAGCAGCTTAGCGAGGGACAGAAACGAGCAGTACTTC
CDR3: CASSLARDRNEQYF
D: TRBD1
size: many
J: TRBJ2-7
length: 14
V: TRBV7-2

DNA: TGTGCCAGCACCGTAGACCTAGCGGGGGGGCATGAGCAGTTCTTC
CDR3: CASTVDLAGGHEQFF
D: TRBD2
size: -
J: TRBJ2-1
length: 15
V: TRBV7-9

DNA: TGTGCCAGCAGCGCTGGACAGCCCACCTACGAGCAGTACTTC
CDR3: CASSAGQPTYEQYF
D: -
size: many
J: TRBJ2-7
length: 14
V: TRBV9

DNA: TGTGCCAACCTACCCCCGGGACAGGGCGCCTACGAGCAGTACTTC
CDR3: CANLPPGQGAYEQYF
D: TRBD1
size: many
J: TRBJ2-7
length: 15
V: TRBV19

DNA: TGCAGCGTTGAAGATCCGGGTAGCGGGAGACCCTACGAGCAGTACTTC
CDR3: CSVEDPGSGRPYEQYF
D: TRBD2
size: many
J: TRBJ2-7
length: 16
V: TRBV29-1

DNA: TGTGTCACCAGTGAGGGGGGGCGTGAGCAGTTCTTC
CDR3: CVTSEGGREQFF
D: -
size: -
J: TRBJ2-1
length: 12
V: TRBV24-1

DNA: TGCAGTGCTAGAGTGGGAGATGAAAAACTGTTTTTT
CDR3: CSARVGDEKLFF
D: -
size: -
J: TRBJ1-4
length: 12
V: TRBV20-1

DNA: TGTGCCAGTAGTATCAAAGATCGACTGGCGGGAGCCTACGTCCTGACTTTC
CDR3: CASSIKDRLAGAYVLTF
D: TRBD2
size: -
J: TRBJ2-6
length: 17
V: TRBV19

DNA: TGTGCCAGCAGTGAACCGACAGGGGGAACTAATGAAAAACTGTTTTTT
CDR3: CASSEPTGGTNEKLFF
D: TRBD1
size: -
J: TRBJ1-4
length: 16
V: TRBV25-1

DNA: TGCGCCAGCCGGGGAGGGCCCTACGAGCAGTACTTC
CDR3: CASRGGPYEQYF
D: TRBD2
size: many
J: TRBJ2-7
length: 12
V: TRBV4-1

DNA: TGTGCCAGCAGAAACAAGAACACTGAAGCTTTCTTT
CDR3: CASRNKNTEAFF
D: -
size: many
J: TRBJ1-1
length: 12
V: TRBV25-1

DNA: TGTGCCAGCAGCGTAAGGGATGCCTCCTACAATGAGCAGTTCTTC
CDR3: CASSVRDASYNEQFF
D: -
size: many
J: TRBJ2-1
length: 15
V: TRBV9

DNA: TGTGCCAGCAGCCGTTCCCCGGGGCAGCGAGGTGAAGCTTTCTTT
CDR3: CASSRSPGQRGEAFF
D: -
size: once
J: TRBJ1-1
length: 15
V: TRBV7-6

DNA: TGCAGCGCCGTTCAGGGGTTCGAGACCCAGTACTTC
CDR3: CSAVQGFETQYF
D: -
size: -
J: TRBJ2-5
length: 12
V: TRBV29-1

DNA: TGTGCCAGCAGTTACTCGATCACCCCTGGGCTCTACAATGAGCAGTTCTTC
CDR3: CASSYSITPGLYNEQFF
D: -
size: once
J: TRBJ2-1
length: 17
V: TRBV6-4

DNA: TGTGCCAGCGCGGGGAGCTCTGGGGCCAACGTCCTGACTTTC
CDR3: CASAGSSGANVLTF
D: -
size: -
J: TRBJ2-6
length: 14
V: TRBV9

DNA: TGTGCCAGCAGTTCAAGACAGGGAGGCTTCTATGGCTACACCTTC
CDR3: CASSSRQGGFYGYTF
D: TRBD1
size: -
J: TRBJ1-2
length: 15
V: TRBV6-5

DNA: TGTGCCAGCAGTGCATTCGGGACAGGGGGGACAGATACGCAGTATTTT
CDR3: CASSAFGTGGTDTQYF
D: TRBD1
size: -
J: TRBJ2-3
length: 16
V: TRBV2